The rows below give T cell receptor beta chains drawn from one sample of a study of identical twins. TCRdb recomputed calls from the 5' RACE reads with MiXCR, one row per CDR3 protein. This table holds roughly 260,000 distinct CDR3 sequences, around 15% found once. The specimen was memory (CD45RO+) T cells sorted from blood. Receptor source: a woman aged 18-29 years in good health. Each CDR3 is given with its conserved first and last residue. The D gene is left open where the match is weak. Clone size is shown for a subset of rows, as once, few, many or a class of expanded clone.

D gene,CDR3 length,clone size,J gene,V gene,CDR3 DNA,CDR3 protein
TRBD1,13,many,TRBJ1-4,TRBV20-1,TGCAGTGCTAGGGGACAGCTAAATGAAAAACTGTTTTTT,CSARGQLNEKLFF
.,14,.,TRBJ2-3,TRBV7-2,TGTGCCAGCAGCTTGGAACAGGGTGTATATACGCAGTATTTT,CASSLEQGVYTQYF
TRBD1,14,few,TRBJ1-1,TRBV5-1,TGCGCCAGCAGCTTGGTGGGACAGCACACTGAAGCTTTCTTT,CASSLVGQHTEAFF
TRBD2,19,few,TRBJ2-1,TRBV20-1,TGCAGTGCCCGAGTATCCGGGACTAGCGGGAGTGTCGCCTACAATGAGCAGTTCTTC,CSARVSGTSGSVAYNEQFF
.,14,few,TRBJ2-7,TRBV11-3,TGTGCCAGCAGCTCGGACCGGGTCTCCTACGAGCAGTACTTC,CASSSDRVSYEQYF
.,15,.,TRBJ2-7,TRBV9,TGTGCCAGCAGCGTAGTCGGGAGTTCAGGATCCGAGCAGTACTTC,CASSVVGSSGSEQYF
.,14,.,TRBJ2-2,TRBV7-2,TGTGCCAGCAGGCAAGGGGGGTCGGTCGGGGAGCTGTTTTTT,CASRQGGSVGELFF
.,17,.,TRBJ2-5,TRBV7-6,TGTGCCAGCAGCCGAACATTTCCGGGCTCCGGGCAAGAGACCCAGTACTTC,CASSRTFPGSGQETQYF
.,12,.,TRBJ2-2,TRBV6-6,TGTGCCGAGGCGGGCGCCAACGGGGAGCTGTTTTTT,CAEAGANGELFF
TRBD2,17,few,TRBJ2-5,TRBV3-1,TGTGCCAGCAGCCACGTGCTCCTACTAGCGGGAAAAGAGACCCAGTACTTC,CASSHVLLLAGKETQYF
.,14,.,TRBJ2-5,TRBV12-3/TRBV12-4,TGTGCCAGCATTTTAGTGGGTGGAGGGGAGACCCAGTACTTC,CASILVGGGETQYF
.,11,many,TRBJ2-5,TRBV3-1,TGTGCCAGCAGCCAAGGAGGGACCCAGTACTTC,CASSQGGTQYF
.,12,many,TRBJ1-2,TRBV2,TGTGCCAGCGGTAGAGGGAACTATGGCTACACCTTC,CASGRGNYGYTF
TRBD1,16,few,TRBJ2-7,TRBV7-8,TGTGCCAGCAGCCTTTACAGGGGGCTGGCCCTCTACGAGCAGTACTTC,CASSLYRGLALYEQYF
.,15,few,TRBJ1-5,TRBV20-1,TGCAGTGCTAGCCGGCCGTCGGGCAGCAATCAGCCCCAGCATTTT,CSASRPSGSNQPQHF
TRBD1,15,few,TRBJ2-7,TRBV6-1,TGTGCCAGCAAAGGAATTGACAGGGCCGACTACGAGCAGTACTTC,CASKGIDRADYEQYF
TRBD1,16,.,TRBJ1-6,TRBV6-1,TGTGCCAGCAGTGAAAGAGGAACAGGGGTGAATTCACCCCTCCACTTT,CASSERGTGVNSPLHF
.,11,few,TRBJ2-7,TRBV20-1,TGCAGTGCCAGGAGGGCGGACGAGCAGTACTTC,CSARRADEQYF
.,15,.,TRBJ2-3,TRBV20-1,TGCAGTGCCCCCTCATTGACAGAAAGCACAGATACGCAGTATTTT,CSAPSLTESTDTQYF
.,14,.,TRBJ2-7,TRBV18,TGTGCCAGCTCACCTACCGGGGAAGGCTTTTGGCAGTACTTC,CASSPTGEGFWQYF
.,15,.,TRBJ2-3,TRBV20-1,TGCAGTGCTAGGGCCCCTCTTGCAAGAACAGATACGCAGTATTTT,CSARAPLARTDTQYF
.,12,few,TRBJ2-2,TRBV16,TGTGCCAGCAGCCAAGCGGCCGGGGAGCTGTTTTTT,CASSQAAGELFF
.,15,many,TRBJ2-7,TRBV5-6,TGTGCCAGCAGCTTGGTTGACCGACCATCCTACGAGCAGTACTTC,CASSLVDRPSYEQYF
.,12,few,TRBJ2-7,TRBV12-3/TRBV12-4,TGTGCCAGCAGTTTATCTCCCTACGAGCAGTACTTC,CASSLSPYEQYF
.,14,few,TRBJ1-1,TRBV12-3/TRBV12-4,TGTGCCAGCAGTTTAAGTCATACGGTCACTGAAGCTTTCTTT,CASSLSHTVTEAFF
TRBD2,17,few,TRBJ2-5,TRBV27,TGTGCCAGCAGTATCCTCAGGACTAGCGGGGCCCAAGAGACCCAGTACTTC,CASSILRTSGAQETQYF
.,14,few,TRBJ2-5,TRBV5-1,TGCGCCAGCAGCACTACAGGGTTGAAGGAGACCCAGTACTTC,CASSTTGLKETQYF
TRBD2,18,.,TRBJ2-1,TRBV4-3,TGCGCCAGCAGCCAAGATTGGCGGGAGTTTCAACCGTACAATGAGCAGTTCTTC,CASSQDWREFQPYNEQFF
.,16,.,TRBJ2-7,TRBV5-1,TGCGCCAGCAGCCCCGGGACTTCCCGTGTAACCTACGAGCAGTACTTC,CASSPGTSRVTYEQYF
TRBD1,15,few,TRBJ2-2,TRBV4-1,TGCGCCAGCAGCCAGGGGCAGGGGGTTAACGGGGAGCTGTTTTTT,CASSQGQGVNGELFF